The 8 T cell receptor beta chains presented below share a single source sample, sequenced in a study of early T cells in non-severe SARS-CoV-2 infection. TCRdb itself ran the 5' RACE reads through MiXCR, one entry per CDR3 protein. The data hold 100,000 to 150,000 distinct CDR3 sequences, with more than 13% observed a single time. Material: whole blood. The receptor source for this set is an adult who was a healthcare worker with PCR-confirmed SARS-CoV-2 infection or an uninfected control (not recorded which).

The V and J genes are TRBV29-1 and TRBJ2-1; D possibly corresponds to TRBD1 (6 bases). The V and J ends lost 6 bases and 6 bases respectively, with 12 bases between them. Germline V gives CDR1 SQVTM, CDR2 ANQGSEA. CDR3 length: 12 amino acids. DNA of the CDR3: TGCAGCGTCCTCTTACAGGGCAATGAGCAGTTCTTC. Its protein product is CSVLLQGNEQFF.

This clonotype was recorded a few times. CDR3 protein: CASSEALPGVPLDTQYF. The CDR3 region has the DNA TGTGCCAGCAGTGAAGCGCTTCCGGGGGTACCTTTAGATACGCAGTATTTT. This chain links TRBV6-1 with TRBJ2-3, with D possibly being TRBD2 (6 bases). This CDR3 spans 17 amino acids. Per germline, CDR1 MNHNS and CDR2 SASEGT. The V end was cut by 0 bases, the J end by 5 bases, with 18 bases between.

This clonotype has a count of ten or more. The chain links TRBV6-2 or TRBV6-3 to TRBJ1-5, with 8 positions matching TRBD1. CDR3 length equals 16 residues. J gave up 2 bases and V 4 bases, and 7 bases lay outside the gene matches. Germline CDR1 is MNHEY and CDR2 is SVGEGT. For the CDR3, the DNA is TGTGCCAGCAGTTCGGTCGGGGACAGGCGCAATCAGCCCCAGCATTTT. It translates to CASSSVGDRRNQPQHF.

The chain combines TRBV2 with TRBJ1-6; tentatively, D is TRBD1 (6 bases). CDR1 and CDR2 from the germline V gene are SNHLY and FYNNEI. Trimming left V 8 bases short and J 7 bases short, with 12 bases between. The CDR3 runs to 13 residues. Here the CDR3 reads CASERGGNSPLHF. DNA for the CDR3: TGTGCCAGCGAAAGGGGGGGCAATTCACCCCTCCACTTT.

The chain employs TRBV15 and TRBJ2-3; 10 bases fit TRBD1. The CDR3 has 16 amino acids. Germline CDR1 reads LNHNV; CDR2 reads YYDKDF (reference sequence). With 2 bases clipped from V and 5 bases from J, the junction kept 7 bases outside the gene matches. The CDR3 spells CATSRSSGTGEDTQYF. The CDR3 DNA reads TGTGCCACCAGCAGATCGTCGGGGACAGGGGAAGATACGCAGTATTTT.

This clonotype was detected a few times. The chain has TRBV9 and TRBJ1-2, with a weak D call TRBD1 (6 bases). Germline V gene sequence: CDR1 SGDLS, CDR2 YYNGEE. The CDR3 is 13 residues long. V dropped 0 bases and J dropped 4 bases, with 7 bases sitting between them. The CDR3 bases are TGTGCCAGCAGCGTAGGACAGGCCTATGGCTACACCTTC. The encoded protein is CASSVGQAYGYTF.

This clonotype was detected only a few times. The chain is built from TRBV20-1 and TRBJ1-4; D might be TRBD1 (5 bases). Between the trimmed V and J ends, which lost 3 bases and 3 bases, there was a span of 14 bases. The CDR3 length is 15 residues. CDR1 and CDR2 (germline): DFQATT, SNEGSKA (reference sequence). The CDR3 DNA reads TGCAGTGCTAGGGGACGGACGTGGGCTAATGAAAAACTGTTTTTT. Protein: CSARGRTWANEKLFF.

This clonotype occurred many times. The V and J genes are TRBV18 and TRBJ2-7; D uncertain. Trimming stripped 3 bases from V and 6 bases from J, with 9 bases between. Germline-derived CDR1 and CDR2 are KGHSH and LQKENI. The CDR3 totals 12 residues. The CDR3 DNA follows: TGTGCCAGCTCACCGGGAAGGTTCGAGCAGTACTTC. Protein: CASSPGRFEQYF.